This T cell receptor beta chain derives from a study of T cell changes during pregnancy in multiple sclerosis. The CDR3 length is 19 residues. V was clipped by 1 base and J by 3 bases; unmatched bases: 11. Germline V CDR1 and CDR2: LNHDA, SQIVND (reference sequence). Clones were read by immunoSEQ multiplex PCR, and TCRdb kept only the in-frame ones, dropping some. The sample consists of 35,000 to 50,000 clones, 90% of them appearing once. The sequences come from CD8+ T cells from peripheral blood mononuclear cells, collected in the third trimester of pregnancy. The receptor's source is a female donor with multiple sclerosis, enrolled in a pregnancy study. This chain uses TRBV19 with TRBJ2-1; 11 bases map to TRBD2. As DNA, the CDR3 is TGTGCCAGTAGTATAGGGGGGGAAGTAGCGGGAGGGCACTACAATGAGCAGTTCTTC. This encodes CASSIGGEVAGGHYNEQFF.